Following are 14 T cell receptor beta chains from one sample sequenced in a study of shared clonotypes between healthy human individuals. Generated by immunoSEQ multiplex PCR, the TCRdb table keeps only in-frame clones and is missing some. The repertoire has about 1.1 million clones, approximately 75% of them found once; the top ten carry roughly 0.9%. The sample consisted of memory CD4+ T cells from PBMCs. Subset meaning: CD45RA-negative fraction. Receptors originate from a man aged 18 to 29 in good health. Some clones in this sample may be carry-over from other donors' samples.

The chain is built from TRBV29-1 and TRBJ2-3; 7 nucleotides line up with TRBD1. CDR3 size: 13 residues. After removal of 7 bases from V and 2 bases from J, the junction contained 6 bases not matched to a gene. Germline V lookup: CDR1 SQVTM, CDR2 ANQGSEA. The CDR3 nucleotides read TGCAGCGCTCCGGACAGGAACACAGATACGCAGTATTTT. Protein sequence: CSAPDRNTDTQYF.

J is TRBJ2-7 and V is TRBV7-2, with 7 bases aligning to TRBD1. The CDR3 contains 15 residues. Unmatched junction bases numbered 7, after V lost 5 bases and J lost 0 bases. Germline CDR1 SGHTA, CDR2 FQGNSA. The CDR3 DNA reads TGTGCCAGCAGCCCCTGGACAGGACCCTCCTACGAGCAGTACTTC. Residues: CASSPWTGPSYEQYF.

The CDR3 DNA sequence: TGTGCCAGCTGGGGAGAAAACGGGGAGCTGTTTTTT. Translating gives CASWGENGELFF. The rearrangement joins TRBV6-1 to TRBJ2-2, with a possible D match to TRBD2 (5 bases). Trimming left V 8 bases short and J 7 bases short, with 11 bases between. The CDR3 sequence is 12 residues long. Germline CDR1 reads MNHNS; CDR2 reads SASEGT.

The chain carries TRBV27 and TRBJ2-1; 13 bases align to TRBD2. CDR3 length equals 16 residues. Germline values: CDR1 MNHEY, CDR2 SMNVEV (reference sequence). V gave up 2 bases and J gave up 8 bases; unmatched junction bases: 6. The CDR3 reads CASSLRMTSGRYEQFF. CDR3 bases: TGTGCCAGCAGTTTACGAATGACTAGCGGGAGGTATGAGCAGTTCTTC.

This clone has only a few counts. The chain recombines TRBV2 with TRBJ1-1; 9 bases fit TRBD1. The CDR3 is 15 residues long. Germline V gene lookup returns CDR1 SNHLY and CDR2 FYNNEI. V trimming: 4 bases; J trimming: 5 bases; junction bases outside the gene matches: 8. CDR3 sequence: CASSAGQGRGTEAFF. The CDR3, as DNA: TGTGCCAGCAGTGCCGGACAGGGGAGGGGTACTGAAGCTTTCTTT. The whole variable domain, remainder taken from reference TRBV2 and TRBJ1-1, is EPEVTQTPSHQVTQMGQEVILRCVPISNHLYFYWYRQILGQKVEFLVSFYNNEISEKSEIFDDQFSVERPDGSNFTLKIRSTKLEDSAMYFCASSAGQGRGTEAFFGQGTRLTVV.

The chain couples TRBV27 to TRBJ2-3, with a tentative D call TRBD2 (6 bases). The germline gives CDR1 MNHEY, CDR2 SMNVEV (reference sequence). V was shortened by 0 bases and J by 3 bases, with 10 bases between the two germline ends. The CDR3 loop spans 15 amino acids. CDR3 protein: CASSLSGLATDTQYF. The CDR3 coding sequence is TGTGCCAGCAGTTTATCAGGGCTAGCGACAGATACGCAGTATTTT.

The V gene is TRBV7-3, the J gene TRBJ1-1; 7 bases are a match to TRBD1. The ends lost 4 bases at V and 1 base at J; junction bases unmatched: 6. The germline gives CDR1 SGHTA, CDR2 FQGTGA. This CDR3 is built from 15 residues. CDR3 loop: CASSSPRQGNTEAFF. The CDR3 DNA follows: TGTGCCAGCAGCTCCCCCCGACAGGGGAACACTGAAGCTTTCTTT.

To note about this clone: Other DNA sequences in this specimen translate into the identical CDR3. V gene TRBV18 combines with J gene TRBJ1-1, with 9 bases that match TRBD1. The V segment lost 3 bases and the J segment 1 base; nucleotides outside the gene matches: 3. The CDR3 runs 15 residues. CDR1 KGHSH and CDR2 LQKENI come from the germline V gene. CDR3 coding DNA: TGTGCCAGCTCACCTAGACAGGGGGGGAACACTGAAGCTTTCTTT. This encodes CASSPRQGGNTEAFF.

The chain's CDR3 is CASSRTIYEQYF. CDR3 bases: TGTGCCAGCAGCCGTACAATCTACGAGCAGTACTTC. This sequence joins TRBV5-6 and TRBJ2-7; D unresolved. Germline V gene sequence: CDR1 SGHDT, CDR2 YYEEEE. Between the trimmed V and J ends, which lost 4 bases and 3 bases, there was a span of 8 bases. The CDR3 has 12 residues.

The CDR3 nucleotides are TGCAGTGCGAATCTGGACTATGGCTACACCTTC. Protein product: CSANLDYGYTF. J is TRBJ1-2 and V is TRBV20-1; the D is unclear. The CDR3 runs to 11 residues. Trimming took 6 bases from V and 3 from J, leaving 8 bases between them. Germline CDR1 and CDR2: DFQATT and SNEGSKA (reference sequence).

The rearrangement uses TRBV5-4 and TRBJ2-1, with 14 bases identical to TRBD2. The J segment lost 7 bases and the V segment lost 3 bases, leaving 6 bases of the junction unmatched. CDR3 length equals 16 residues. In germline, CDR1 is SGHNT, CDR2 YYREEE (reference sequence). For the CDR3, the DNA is TGTGCCAGCAGCTCCCTGACTAGCGGGAGGGTTAATGAGCAGTTCTTC. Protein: CASSSLTSGRVNEQFF.

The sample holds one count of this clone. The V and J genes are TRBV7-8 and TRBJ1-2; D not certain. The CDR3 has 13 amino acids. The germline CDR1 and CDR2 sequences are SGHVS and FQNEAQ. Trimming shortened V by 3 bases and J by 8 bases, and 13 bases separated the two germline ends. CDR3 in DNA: TGTGCCAGCAGCTTGAAGGGCGGAGGGGGCTACACCTTC. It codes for CASSLKGGGGYTF.

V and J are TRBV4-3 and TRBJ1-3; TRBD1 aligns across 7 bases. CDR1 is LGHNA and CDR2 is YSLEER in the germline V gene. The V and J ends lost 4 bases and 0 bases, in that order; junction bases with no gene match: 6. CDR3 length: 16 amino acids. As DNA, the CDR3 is TGCGCCAGCAGCCCATTAACAGGGGCCTCTGGAAACACCATATATTTT. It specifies CASSPLTGASGNTIYF.

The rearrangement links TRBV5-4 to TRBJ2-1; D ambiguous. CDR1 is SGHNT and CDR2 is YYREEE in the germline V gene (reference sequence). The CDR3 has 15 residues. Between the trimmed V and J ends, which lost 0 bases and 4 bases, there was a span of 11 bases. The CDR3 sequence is CASSLGLVGYNEQFF. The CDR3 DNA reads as TGTGCCAGCAGCTTGGGACTTGTAGGGTACAATGAGCAGTTCTTC.